This is a list of T cell receptor beta chains from one sample in a study of T cells in Graves' hyperthyroidism and ophthalmopathy. MiXCR, run by TCRdb on the multiplex PCR reads, gives a single entry per CDR3 protein. This table has some 350,000 distinct CDR3 sequences, roughly 13% appearing once. Material: blood. These receptors were collected from a middle-aged woman with Graves' ophthalmopathy. Both conserved end residues are part of each CDR3.

V gene	J gene	CDR3 protein
TRBV20-1	TRBJ1-6	CSVHPGTGFNSPLHF
TRBV27	TRBJ1-2	CASSFRAGGFYGYTF
TRBV7-2	TRBJ2-3	CASSGLASTDTQYF
TRBV20-1	TRBJ2-7	CSARRGRQGALDEQYF
TRBV5-4	TRBJ2-3	CASSSRGRGSTDTQYF
TRBV28	TRBJ1-4	CASNSDSNEKLFF
TRBV24-1	TRBJ2-7	CATSWCRSSYEQYF
TRBV12-3/TRBV12-4	TRBJ1-4	CASSSLWDINEKLFF
TRBV29-1	TRBJ1-5	CSVRTGGQGQPQHF
TRBV15	TRBJ2-1	CATSRVGGYNEQFF
TRBV12-3/TRBV12-4	TRBJ1-2	CASSSPRQGLYGYTF
TRBV7-2	TRBJ1-6	CASSFFQGVSPLHF
TRBV6-2/TRBV6-3	TRBJ2-3	CASSYRTSGGTDARYF
TRBV2	TRBJ1-6	CASGGRGYDSPLHF
TRBV30	TRBJ2-3	CACPGIGTDTQYF
TRBV20-1	TRBJ2-3	CSASSPLGEWDTQYF
TRBV27	TRBJ2-3	CASSWTALGTQYF
TRBV6-1	TRBJ1-1	CASGRGSEAFF
TRBV29-1	TRBJ1-5	CSGSIGPDQPQHF
TRBV28	TRBJ1-6	CASSFRSSPLHF
TRBV5-1	TRBJ1-1	CASREGSNTEAFF
TRBV20-1	TRBJ2-5	CSARSGGETQYF
TRBV7-2	TRBJ2-1	CASSSIAGGFEQFF
TRBV20-1	TRBJ2-3	CSAHVFGATDTQYF
TRBV12-3/TRBV12-4	TRBJ2-3	CASRGEVAGDTQYF
TRBV6-1	TRBJ2-7	CASSGGGGEGYEQYF
TRBV2	TRBJ1-2	CASSRTGQVGYTF
TRBV6-5	TRBJ2-7	CASSYSAGGGYEQYF
TRBV20-1	TRBJ2-2	CSASQGPRTGELVF
TRBV12-3/TRBV12-4	TRBJ1-4	CASSAEGSNEKLFF
TRBV3-1	TRBJ2-3	CASSQRTGETDTQYF
TRBV28	TRBJ2-7	CASSLSGGLHEQYF
TRBV16	TRBJ1-6	CASSQSSGGVRSPLHF
TRBV10-3	TRBJ1-5	CAINAGDRVGQPQHF
TRBV19	TRBJ2-4	CASSGTSKNIQYF
TRBV7-9	TRBJ1-1	CASRLTANTEAFF
TRBV3-1	TRBJ2-1	CASSENRGGNEQFF
TRBV28	TRBJ2-5	CASSFRGGGETQYF
TRBV5-1	TRBJ2-2	CASSFNPGTGELFF
TRBV5-4	TRBJ2-7	CASSQDRNLYEQYF
TRBV3-1	TRBJ1-3	CASSLFPLTSNSGNTIYF
TRBV5-6	TRBJ1-2	CASRDTSNYGYTF
TRBV15	TRBJ2-3	CATSRGGGATTDTQYF
TRBV20-1	TRBJ2-1	CSAVGTSANNEQFF